This TCR beta chain derives from a study of cytomegalovirus exposure and HLA in healthy donors. General study findings and limits: Listed as cytomegalovirus-associated were 150 or so TCR beta chains.

With respect to this clone: Its antigen is not known.

This CDR3 contains 17 residues. Trimming took 5 bases from V and 7 from J; bases not matched to a gene: 13. In germline, CDR1 is SGHTA, CDR2 FQGNSA. PCR involved 60 Vbeta and 13 Jbeta primers. Only in-frame clones appear in the TCRdb table, and some are missing; sequencing was by immunoSEQ multiplex PCR. The sample contains 150,000 to 200,000 clones, roughly 85% of which appear only once. V and J are TRBV7-2 and TRBJ2-1; 11 bases line up with TRBD1. The clonotype comes from a young woman in good health and CMV-seronegative. Input material: PBMCs. CDR3 amino acids: CASSPRSGTGGTNEQFF. The CDR3 nucleotides read TGTGCCAGCAGCCCCCGATCCGGGACAGGGGGGACAAATGAGCAGTTCTTC. Variable domain in full (rest from reference TRBV7-2 and TRBJ2-1): GAGVSQSPSNKVTEKGKDVELRCDPISGHTALYWYRQSLGQGLEFLIYFQGNSAPDKSGLPSDRFSAERTGGSVSTLTIQRTQQEDSAVYLCASSPRSGTGGTNEQFFGPGTRLTVL.